Sequencing of this T cell receptor (beta chain) was carried out in a study of beta chain features in type 1 diabetes. Sequenced material consisted of expressed TCRB transcripts (all of the isolated RNA was reverse transcribed). Assay: immunoSEQ multiplex PCR; the TCRdb copy retains only in-frame clones and omits some. Of tens of thousands of clones listed, around 56% are singletons. This clone was recorded once. Antigen: not known. CDR1 and CDR2 (germline): SGHVS, FQNEAQ. This CDR3 contains 11 residues. Between the trimmed V and J ends, which lost 4 bases and 9 bases, there was a span of 10 bases. Overall study results and limits: Patients with Type 1 diabetes showed moderately but significantly shorter TCRB CDR3s in all four CD4+ subsets.

Sequenced input: Tregs from blood. The V and J genes are TRBV7-8 and TRBJ2-7; D perhaps matches TRBD1 (6 bases). This sequence originates from a woman between 40 and 50 years old with type 1 diabetes. The DNA for the CDR3 is TGTGCCAGCAGCTCAGGGGCTCGGCAGTACTTC. Protein sequence: CASSSGARQYF.